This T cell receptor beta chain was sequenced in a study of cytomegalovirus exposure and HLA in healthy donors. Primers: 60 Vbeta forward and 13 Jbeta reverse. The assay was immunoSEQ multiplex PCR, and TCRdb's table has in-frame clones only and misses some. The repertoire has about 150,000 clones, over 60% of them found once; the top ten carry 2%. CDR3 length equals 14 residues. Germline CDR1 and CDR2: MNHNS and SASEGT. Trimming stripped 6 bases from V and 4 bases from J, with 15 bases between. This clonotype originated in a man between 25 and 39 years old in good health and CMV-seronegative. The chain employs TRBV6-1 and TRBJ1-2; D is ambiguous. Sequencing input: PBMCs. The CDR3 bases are TGTGCCAGCAGGCAGGACGGAGGGATCTATGGCTACACCTTC. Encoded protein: CASRQDGGIYGYTF.